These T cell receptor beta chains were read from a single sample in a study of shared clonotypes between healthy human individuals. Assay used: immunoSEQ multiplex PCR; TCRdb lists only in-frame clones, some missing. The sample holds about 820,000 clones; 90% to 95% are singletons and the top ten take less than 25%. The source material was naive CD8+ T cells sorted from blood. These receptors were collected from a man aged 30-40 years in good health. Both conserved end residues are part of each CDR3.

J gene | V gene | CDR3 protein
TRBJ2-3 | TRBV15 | CATSSPGLGSRPDTDTQYF
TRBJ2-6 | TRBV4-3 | CASSQDRTGTGANVLTF
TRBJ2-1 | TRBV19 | CASSWQGRGNEQFF
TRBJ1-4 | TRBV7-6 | CASSLGGSNEKLFF
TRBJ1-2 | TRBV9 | CATHRARDGYTF
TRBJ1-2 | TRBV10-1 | CASSEFRSYGYTF
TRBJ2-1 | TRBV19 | CASSMGLEQFF
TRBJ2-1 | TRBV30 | CAWSPGQGAPEQFF
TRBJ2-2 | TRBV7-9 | CASSLAGVDGELFF
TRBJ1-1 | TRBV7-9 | CASTTRDAEAFF
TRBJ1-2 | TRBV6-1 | CASSEWDRGINYGYTF
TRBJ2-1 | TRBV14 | CASSQDFLGLSQFF
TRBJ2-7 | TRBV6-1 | CASKGRETYEQYF
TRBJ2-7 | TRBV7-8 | CASSLEGHHSYEQYF
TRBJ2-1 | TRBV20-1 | CSAEDREQFF
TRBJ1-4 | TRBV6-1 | CASSPRKGREKLFF
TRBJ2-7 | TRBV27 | CASGRGGEPIEQYF
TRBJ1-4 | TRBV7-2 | CASSLTAWTATNEKLFF
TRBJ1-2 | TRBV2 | CASPPTGTSGYTF
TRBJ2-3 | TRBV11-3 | CASSSGQASTDTQYF
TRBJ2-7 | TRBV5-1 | CASSKIPPGQGLSYEQYF
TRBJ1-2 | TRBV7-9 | CASSDWTGGNYGYTF
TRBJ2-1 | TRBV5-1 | CASSLVVAGTANNEQFF
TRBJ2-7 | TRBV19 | CASSGQGSYEQYF
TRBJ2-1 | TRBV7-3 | CASSLTGTHYNEQFF
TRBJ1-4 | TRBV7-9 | CASSPNEKLFF
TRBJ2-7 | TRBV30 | CAYSRGSYEQYF
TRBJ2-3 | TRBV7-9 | CASSSRDGLGTQYF
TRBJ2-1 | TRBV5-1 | CASSLAGVGDEQFF
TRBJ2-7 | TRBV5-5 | CASSLTSGNYEQYF
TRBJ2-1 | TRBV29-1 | CSVIGLASYNEQFF
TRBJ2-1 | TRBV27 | CASSSGTSYNEQFF
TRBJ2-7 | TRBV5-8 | CASSLALSYEQYF
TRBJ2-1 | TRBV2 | CASRGSFDEQFF
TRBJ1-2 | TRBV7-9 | CASSRTGTPLDYGYTF
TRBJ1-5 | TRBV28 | CASSPNRGRNSSQHF
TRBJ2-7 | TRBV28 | CASSPLVLERDDSYEQYF
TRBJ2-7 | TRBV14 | CASSQASYEQYF
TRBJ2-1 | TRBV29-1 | CSVGGGTVNEQFF
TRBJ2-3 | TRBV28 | CASSLRRGTSGSGADTQYF
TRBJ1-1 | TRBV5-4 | CASSFGGGTEAFF
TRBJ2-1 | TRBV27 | CASSLGLAGDNEQFF
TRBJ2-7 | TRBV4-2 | CASSQHRGGAWEQYF
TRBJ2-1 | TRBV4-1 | CASSLLGTSGRPNNEQFF
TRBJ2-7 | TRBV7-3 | CASSPGFSYEQYF
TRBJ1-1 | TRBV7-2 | CASSLPPLGNTEAFF